This entry is about one TCR beta chain. Its antigen is unknown. This sample stems from a study of T cells in localized non-small cell lung cancer. The study's findings and limits: A denser population of T cells in blood accompanied longer overall survival. Compared with tumor, uninvolved adjacent lung displayed greater T cell clonality, ranking highest overall. Because only a single region of the tumor was sequenced, heterogeneity remains possible.

The method was immunoSEQ multiplex PCR; TCRdb's version includes in-frame clones alone and lacks a portion of them. This table holds about 23,000 clones, about 88% found once. V was clipped by 1 base and J by 6 bases, with 9 bases between them. The CDR3 length is 13 residues. Germline CDR1 and CDR2: LNHNV and YYDKDF (reference sequence). V is TRBV15 and J is TRBJ1-2, with a weak D call TRBD1 (5 bases). The sequencing here drew on peripheral blood, taken before any cancer treatment. This TCR was recovered from a male donor at least 60 years old with stage I squamous cell lung carcinoma. The CDR3 DNA follows: TGTGCCACCAGCAGAGTCGGGGGTAATGGCTACACCTTC. This translates into CATSRVGGNGYTF.